What follows are 19 T cell receptor beta chains derived from one specimen sequenced in a study of OX40 agonist ivuxolimab in advanced cancers. Produced via immunoSEQ multiplex PCR; TCRdb's table is partial and in-frame only. The data show some 19,000 clones, with around 87% seen just once and roughly 15% held by the top ten. The material sequenced was CD4+ or CD8+ T cells sorted from blood, taken in a trial of the OX40 agonist ivuxolimab. These receptors all come from an adult with an advanced solid tumor such as melanoma, head and neck, liver or kidney cancer.

The J gene is TRBJ1-2, the V gene TRBV7-8, with a tentative D call TRBD1 (6 bases). The V gene's germline CDR1 is SGHVS and CDR2 FQNEAQ. V dropped 4 bases and J dropped 2 bases, with 11 bases sitting between them. There are 14 residues in the CDR3. CDR3 residues: CASSSDRFNYGYTF. The CDR3 nucleotides read TGTGCCAGCAGCTCGGACAGATTCAACTATGGCTACACCTTC. Using reference TRBV7-8 and TRBJ1-2 for the parts outside the CDR3, the full variable domain is GAGVSQSPRYKVAKRGQDVALRCDPISGHVSLFWYQQALGQGPEFLTYFQNEAQLDKSGLPSDRFFAERPEGSVSTLKIQRTQQEDSAVYLCASSSDRFNYGYTFGSGTRLTVV.

Sample share makes this clone medium-sized (0.01 to 0.1%). This sequence joins TRBV27 and TRBJ1-2, with 7 bases lining up with TRBD1. J lost 7 bases, V lost 7 bases, and 9 bases had no gene match. Per germline, CDR1 MNHEY and CDR2 SMNVEV (reference sequence). The CDR3 runs 13 residues. The CDR3 region is CASKQGKGVGYTF. The DNA of the CDR3 is TGTGCCAGCAAACAGGGGAAAGGGGTTGGCTACACCTTC.

The DNA for the CDR3 is TGTGCCAGCAGCAGCCCTTATGCCTACAATGAGCAGTTCTTC. Translated, it gives CASSSPYAYNEQFF. The chain uses TRBV7-2 and TRBJ2-1; the D is unclear. Germline V gene lookup returns CDR1 SGHTA and CDR2 FQGNSA. The V end lost 5 bases, the J end lost 2 bases, and 10 bases lay between the germline ends. The CDR3 contains 14 residues.

The V and J genes are TRBV5-1 and TRBJ2-1, with 8 bases matching TRBD1. CDR1 and CDR2 from the germline V gene are SGHRS and YFSETQ. V lost 0 bases, J lost 2 bases, and 19 bases stayed unmatched. This CDR3 is 21 amino acids long. The CDR3 protein is CASSLEGTGPDSTPAYNEQFF. The DNA for the CDR3 is TGCGCCAGCAGCTTGGAGGGGACAGGACCGGATTCTACGCCAGCCTACAATGAGCAGTTCTTC. The whole variable domain, remainder taken from reference TRBV5-1 and TRBJ2-1, is KAGVTQTPRYLIKTRGQQVTLSCSPISGHRSVSWYQQTPGQGLQFLFEYFSETQRNKGNFPGRFSGRQFSNSRSEMNVSTLELGDSALYLCASSLEGTGPDSTPAYNEQFFGPGTRLTVL.

This chain uses TRBV5-6 with TRBJ2-7; D is unresolved. There are 12 residues in the CDR3. Germline V gene sequence: CDR1 SGHDT, CDR2 YYEEEE. Trimming took 0 bases from V and 5 from J, leaving 6 bases between them. This CDR3 reads CASSLEWNEQYF. CDR3 in DNA: TGTGCCAGCAGCTTGGAGTGGAACGAGCAGTACTTC.

The V and J genes are TRBV15 and TRBJ2-7; D is perhaps TRBD2 (5 bases). Trimming left V 1 base short and J 5 bases short, with 9 bases between. The CDR3 covers 13 residues. The germline CDR1 and CDR2 sequences are LNHNV and YYDKDF (reference sequence). The CDR3 spells CATSRARRDEQYF. DNA of the CDR3: TGTGCCACCAGCAGAGCTCGGCGGGACGAGCAGTACTTC. The variable domain in full, with the rest retrieved from reference TRBV15 and TRBJ2-7, is DAMVIQNPRYQVTQFGKPVTLSCSQTLNHNVMYWYQQKSSQAPKLLFHYYDKDFNNEADTPDNFQSRRPNTSFCFLDIRSPGLGDTAMYLCATSRARRDEQYFGPGTRLTVT.

The chain recombines TRBV5-1 with TRBJ1-4; no clear D gene. Between the trimmed V and J ends, which lost 2 bases and 2 bases, there was a span of 7 bases. The CDR3 is 14 residues long. Germline V gene sequence: CDR1 SGHRS, CDR2 YFSETQ. CDR3: CASSFGDTNEKLFF. In nucleotides, the CDR3 is TGCGCCAGCAGCTTTGGAGACACTAATGAAAAACTGTTTTTT.

In this sample, this clone turned up once. The chain couples TRBV27 to TRBJ2-3; D gene uncertain. From germline, CDR1 is MNHEY and CDR2 SMNVEV (reference sequence). Trimming stripped 2 bases from V and 5 bases from J, with 11 bases between. This CDR3 contains 14 residues. CDR3 loop: CASSLGPRGDTQYF. CDR3 coding DNA: TGTGCCAGCAGTTTAGGGCCCAGAGGAGATACGCAGTATTTT.

This chain joins TRBV30 and TRBJ1-2, with D hard to call. Germline CDR1 reads GTSNPN; CDR2 reads SVGIG (reference sequence). The CDR3 loop spans 14 amino acids. V was shortened by 2 bases and J by 4 bases, with 14 bases between the two germline ends. The CDR3 here is CAWSPPRDIYGYTF. CDR3 DNA: TGTGCCTGGAGTCCCCCGAGGGATATCTATGGCTACACCTTC.

CDR3: CASSQDGQGGGNTIYF. The CDR3 nucleotides read TGCGCCAGCAGCCAAGACGGACAGGGGGGAGGAAACACCATATATTTT. The V call is TRBV4-3, the J call TRBJ1-3; 10 bases fit TRBD1. Germline V CDR1 and CDR2: LGHNA, YSLEER. The trim removed 0 bases at V and 4 bases at J, leaving 3 bases unmatched. The CDR3 length is 16 residues.

This clone was found once. The V and J genes are TRBV4-3 and TRBJ2-3; 12 nucleotides align to TRBD2. Trimming removed 2 bases from V and 1 base from J; junction bases left unmatched: 4. CDR1 and CDR2 (germline): LGHNA, YSLEER. This CDR3 region has 17 residues. The DNA of the CDR3 is TGCGCCAGCAGCCAATCCCCTAGCGGGGGGGGCACAGATACGCAGTATTTT. Translating it yields CASSQSPSGGGTDTQYF.

The chain uses TRBV5-1 and TRBJ2-7; D is possibly TRBD2 (6 bases). The germline gives CDR1 SGHRS, CDR2 YFSETQ. Trimming took off 0 bases at V and 0 bases at J, with 13 bases between the two ends. This CDR3 has 16 residues. In DNA, the CDR3 is TGCGCCAGCAGCTTGGCCGGGGGTAGCGGCTCCTACGAGCAGTACTTC. This sequence encodes CASSLAGGSGSYEQYF.

The count of this clone is one. As DNA, the CDR3 is TGTGCCAGTAGTATTGACGGGGAAGGCATTCAGTACTTC. Amino acid sequence: CASSIDGEGIQYF. This chain connects TRBV19 to TRBJ2-4; TRBD2 might be the D (5 bases). The CDR3 covers 13 residues. With 3 bases removed from V and 9 bases from J, the gap between germline ends came to 12 bases. Germline V gene lookup returns CDR1 LNHDA and CDR2 SQIVND (reference sequence). The entire variable domain, with the rest obtained from reference TRBV19 and TRBJ2-4, is as follows: DGGITQSPKYLFRKEGQNVTLSCEQNLNHDAMYWYRQDPGQGLRLIYYSQIVNDFQKGDIAEGYSVSREKKESFPLTVTSAQKNPTAFYLCASSIDGEGIQYFGAGTRLSVL.

The chain uses TRBV19 and TRBJ2-3; D remains ambiguous. This CDR3 spans 16 amino acids. Germline lookup yields CDR1 LNHDA and CDR2 SQIVND (reference sequence). V was shortened by 1 base and J by 6 bases, with 17 bases between the two germline ends. CDR3 sequence: CASSIAGLPTEDTQYF. In nucleotides, the CDR3 is TGTGCCAGTAGTATAGCCGGTCTCCCTACCGAGGATACGCAGTATTTT.

The chain has TRBV19 and TRBJ2-7; D is unresolved. CDR3 length: 16 amino acids. Germline V gives CDR1 LNHDA, CDR2 SQIVND (reference sequence). Trimming shortened V by 3 bases and J by 3 bases, and 18 bases separated the two germline ends. The CDR3 spells CASSMEIVGHGYEQYF. The CDR3, as DNA: TGTGCCAGTAGTATGGAGATTGTGGGCCACGGCTACGAGCAGTACTTC.

This clone was seen just once. V usage is TRBV6-5 and J usage is TRBJ2-1; D uncertain. The CDR3 loop spans 13 amino acids. V dropped 0 bases and J dropped 3 bases, with 3 bases sitting between them. Germline CDR1 and CDR2: MNHEY and SVGAGI. CDR3 sequence (DNA): TGTGCCAGCAGTTACTCCAGCTACAATGAGCAGTTCTTC. It encodes CASSYSSYNEQFF.

This chain joins TRBV9 and TRBJ1-2, with TRBD1 matching over 9 bases. The J segment lost 2 bases and the V segment lost 3 bases, leaving 14 bases of the junction unmatched. Germline V gives CDR1 SGDLS, CDR2 YYNGEE. CDR3 size: 18 residues. This CDR3 is CASSDYSGQGWVNYGYTF. The CDR3 nucleotides are TGTGCCAGCAGCGACTATTCGGGACAGGGCTGGGTGAACTATGGCTACACCTTC.

The chain uses TRBV30 and TRBJ2-7, with a possible D match to TRBD2 (6 bases). From germline, CDR1 is GTSNPN and CDR2 SVGIG (reference sequence). The CDR3 extends over 13 amino acids. The germline V and J ends were trimmed by 0 bases and 5 bases, with 11 bases remaining between them. CDR3 nucleotides: TGTGCCTGGAGTGTACGTAGCGGCAACGAGCAGTACTTC. Translating gives CAWSVRSGNEQYF.

The chain links TRBV4-1 to TRBJ2-7; TRBD2 agrees at 8 bases. Germline assignment: CDR1 MGHRA and CDR2 YSYEKL. The CDR3 sequence is 13 residues long. Losses at the gene ends were 6 bases for V and 5 bases for J; bases not matched to a gene: 6. CDR3 DNA sequence: TGCGCCAGCAGGTCGGGGGGGCGTGACGAGCAGTACTTC. Translated, it gives CASRSGGRDEQYF.